This TCR beta chain was documented in a study of T cells in Graves' hyperthyroidism and ophthalmopathy. Study-wide results and caveats: Blood held most thyroid clonotypes expanded above 0.001 frequency. From stable hyperthyroidism, ophthalmopathy was separated by a 13 V-J model. The model's output predicted ophthalmopathy at a median of around 6.9 months prior to onset.

This CDR3 spans 12 amino acids. The V gene end was trimmed by 8 bases and the J gene end by 10 bases; junction bases not matched to a gene: 6. Amplification of TCR beta CDR3 regions used RNA as the template. The HTBI set primed first-round TCR CDR3 RT-PCR. TCRdb independently ran MiXCR on the multiplex PCR reads; one entry per CDR3 protein. The data show hundreds of thousands of distinct CDR3 sequences, around 15% seen once. Diagnoses were made from clinical symptoms, serum measures (thyroxine and TRAb), thyroid ultrasound and orbital computed tomography. This clonotype was counted ten times or more. What it binds is not known.

This chain links TRBV12-3 or TRBV12-4 with TRBJ2-1; 9 bases line up with TRBD2. Material for sequencing was blood. The source is a woman aged 60 to 75 with Graves' ophthalmopathy. Here the CDR3 reads CASSSGAGEQFF. The CDR3 coding sequence is TGTGCCAGCTCTAGCGGGGCCGGAGAGCAGTTCTTC.